Reported below is one T cell receptor (beta chain). In this sample, this clone turned up a few times. This clone's antigen is unknown. Within one base of it there is no much larger clone, and no base qualities were kept. The cohort consisted of hundreds of healthy bone marrow donors. At the time of sampling, every cohort member was nominally healthy, though immune exposures that went unrecorded were likely present. The donor tested CMV seronegative and was one of the 352 seronegative cohort members. A peripheral blood sample was collected from each donor, and TCR beta sequencing was performed on peripheral blood mononuclear cells. Genomic DNA extraction from the blood cell samples was performed with the Qiagen DNeasy Blood Extraction Kit. In the germline V gene, CDR1 corresponds to SNHLY and CDR2 to FYNNEI. From the cysteine up to the phenylalanine, the CDR3 has a length of 17 residues. Only the CDR3 DNA is retained, 51 bases long and in frame from the first base. V is cut back by 4 bases and J by 1 base, with 12 bases in the junction unmatched.

This entry comes from a study of cytomegalovirus exposure and HLA in healthy donors (dated by TCRdb to 2015 to 2018). Regarding the research as a whole: An earlier analysis of approximately 640 of the donors reported 250 to 350 Gb of sequence data and around 110 million unique TCR beta sequences from about 179 million T cells. Roughly 320 gigabases of sequencing data and approximately 91 million unique TCR sequences made up an early release that covered under 750 HLA-typed donors. Of the 300 to 500 genotyped donors, 65% to 90% were placed in the genetic ancestry cluster associated with self-reported Caucasian donors. The study was designed to test whether signatures of past pathogen exposure could be identified by cataloging public T cell receptors. The study profiled the T cell repertoires of hundreds of subjects by immunosequencing and related them to cytomegalovirus serostatus. A separate validation cohort of approximately 130 different subjects was used in addition to the roughly 700-subject first cohort. To predict cytomegalovirus infection status, the study combined high-throughput TCR immunosequencing, statistical association of individual TCRs with disease status, and machine learning. In a later analysis, previously published TCR beta repertoires from 550 to 700 donors were re-analyzed and high-resolution HLA genotyping was added so that TCR occurrence patterns could be studied. The later analysis used no new phenotypic data to find candidate immune exposures, relying instead on TCR beta sequences and their occurrence across donors. An earlier analysis of several hundred of the donors used high-throughput TCR beta sequencing to judge whether each TCR beta V gene segment behaved as functional or pseudogenic. Donor age, sex, ethnicity and CMV serostatus were compiled together with the repertoire data. A later genetic analysis took genome-wide SNP genotypes for about three fifths of the roughly 700 donors and used that subset as a discovery cohort. All discovery cohort repertoires had been generated on a single sequencing platform. Both class I and class II loci were covered by HLA typing, at four-digit resolution. Typing coverage varied by locus: roughly 620-640 donors for A, B, C, DRB1 and DQB1; roughly 500 for DQA1; approximately 610 for DPA1; roughly 450 for DPB1. Four or five DR-DQ haplotypes were handled as single units for association and clustering because linkage in the cohort was strong. Among a few hundred genotyped donors of the cohort, an average of roughly 240,000 unique TCR beta nucleotide sequences were sequenced per donor, around 20% of them non-productive. The investigation overall reported the following: Cytomegalovirus status was reported to be diagnosed by the classifier with high specificity and sensitivity in both the original and validation cohorts. The presence/absence analyses assumed that sequencing depth was roughly uniform across donors, and that assumption may not be true. Because some donors lacked HLA typing at each locus, the association tests relied only on the typed subset. In vitro tests confirmed that three of the cytomegalovirus-associated TCR beta chains recognize cytomegalovirus antigens. The study listed 164 TCR beta chains as associated with cytomegalovirus. According to a later genetic analysis, donors in an Asian-associated ancestry cluster had fewer N-insertions in productive TCRs than the approximately 650-donor mean. The cohort was sequenced for TCR beta chains only, and without alpha or paired-chain data the features that could be detected were limited. Most TCR sequences were seen in very few donors, while some public TCRs were found in many individuals. In an earlier analysis of under 600 of the donors, most TCR beta V segments were observed in productive rearrangements about 87% or about 30% of the time, broadly matching IMGT annotations. A further reported finding was that TCR beta sequences accurately predicted the HLA-A and HLA-B alleles for most subjects in the first cohort. Assigning TCR associations to individual alleles was difficult when HLA alleles, especially DR and DQ, strongly co-occurred. The 87-base-pair reads could not distinguish some IMGT-functional V segments, including TRBV6-2 and TRBV6-3, so those segments were excluded. A cluster of highly shared sequence variants was judged likely to be a technical artifact of the sequencing pipeline. Correlated functional status among segregating V segments might be attributable to linkage disequilibrium, but an unknown experimental factor could not be ruled out. According to a later analysis, TCR association rates differed among HLA loci, with DRB1 alleles showing the most associated TCRs and HLA-C alleles showing the fewest. CMV serostatus was the only immune exposure information available for the cohort. In a later analysis, most CMV-associated TCR beta chains were found to appear HLA-restricted, with HLA associations seemingly driven largely by CMV exposure. Several of the top co-occurrence clusters appeared to be linked to parvovirus B19, influenza, CMV and Epstein-Barr virus, according to a later analysis. A later genetic analysis associated a missense DCLRE1C variant with V-gene and J-gene trimming of TCR beta chains, and an independent cohort replicated the association. In a later analysis, 15,000 to 20,000 TCR beta sequences were associated with specific HLA alleles at a false discovery rate of 0.05. Because counts were too low, about 15 rarely observed V segments, including chromosome 9 orphons, were left out of the earlier analysis of a few hundred of the donors. In a later analysis, HLA-associated TCR beta chains showed more clonal expansion and lower generation probabilities than non-associated chains that were equally common. According to the authors, the approach could potentially be generalized to other disease states and immunological phenotypes.

The library was produced with the immunoSEQ multiplex PCR assay. The multiplex PCR relied on a mix of 60 forward primers for TCR Vbeta segments and 13 reverse primers for TCR Jbeta segments. The CDR3 region of rearranged TCR beta genes was amplified from genomic DNA by a multiplex PCR assay. The amplified TCR beta libraries were sequenced on the Illumina HiSeq System as 87-base-pair reads. In the paper's pipeline: Across the 500 to 700 repertoires, a later analysis counted tens of millions of unique TCR beta chains, some 11 million of which were shared by at least two donors. Raw reads were error-corrected and collapsed into unique sequences by a nearest-neighbor algorithm in which closely related sequences were merged to remove PCR and sequencing errors. To assign V, D and J gene segments, CDR3 sequences were aligned to IMGT reference sequences. For a sequence to be retained, at least a six-nucleotide match to both a V gene segment and a J gene segment was required. A rearrangement counted as productive if the CDR3 had no stop codons and remained in frame with V and J, and every other rearrangement counted as non-productive. Following IMGT convention, CDR3 was defined as the stretch from the second conserved V-encoded cysteine up to the conserved J-encoded phenylalanine. Sequences without an unambiguous match to a single V gene segment were excluded from the earlier analysis of 587 of the donors. An earlier analysis of over 450 of the donors classified V segments as functional when productive rearrangements were above 56.7% and as segregating when the standard deviation between donors was above 5%. A statistical classification framework was built for diagnosing cytomegalovirus status from the catalog of TCR beta chain sequences. V and J gene assignment, in a later analysis, came from comparing TCR nucleotide sequences with IMGT/GENE-DB human TR gene sequences. In a later analysis, CDR3 sequences and most-parsimonious VDJ recombination scenarios were assigned using the TCRdist pipeline. In a later analysis, each TCR beta chain was defined by its CDR3 amino acid sequence together with its V-gene family, and reads lacking a unique V-gene family were excluded. In a later analysis, around 650 highly shared, low-generation-probability nucleotide sequences were removed to address suspected cross-contamination and a sequencing artifact. In a later analysis, a clonal expansion index was calculated for each public chain from normalized within-repertoire ranks of inferred template counts. In a later analysis, generation probabilities were computed using a VDJ recombination model fitted to out-of-frame rearrangements, and the results were checked against IGoR. In a later analysis, hypergeometric tests were used to score TCR-TCR, TCR-HLA and TCR-CMV co-occurrence, with a repertoire-size bias correction applied to TCR pairs. To estimate false discovery rates, a later analysis permuted the HLA or CMV assignments 20 times. A later analysis grouped co-occurring TCRs with DBSCAN, adding TCRdist sequence similarity when clustering within HLA-allele-positive subsets. Repertoires with fewer than 30,000 or more than 120,000 public chains were left out of co-occurrence clustering, as were a handful of repertoires with anomalous nucleotide sharing. TCRdb took over this immuneACCESS table, retaining in-frame rearrangements with V and J assigned. Such tables are incomplete; in checked studies, under half of the missing clones stem from an unresolved V gene, and the remainder is unexplained. V and J calls and clone size come straight from that table; D and trimming were deduced from the DNA. Within this sample are 130,000 or so clones, with 70% to 75% of them counted one time only. The biggest ten clones account for 6% to 8% of the sample.

The sequence derives from a male donor in good health and CMV-seronegative. Sequencing was carried out using PBMCs. The V and J segments used are TRBV2 and TRBJ2-5; the central 7 bases match TRBD1. The CDR3 protein: CASSVTGQDRAQETQYF. The bases read TGTGCCAGCAGTGTTACGGGTCAAGACAGGGCCCAAGAGACCCAGTACTTC.